Below are 22 T cell receptor beta chains sequenced from a single sample in a study of blood T cell repertoires in COVID-19. Here immunoSEQ multiplex PCR was the method, and the copy in TCRdb shows in-frame clones only, minus some. The sample has some 110,000 clones, 75% to 85% seen once. The sample taken for sequencing was peripheral blood. These receptors originate from a man aged 65 to 85 with acute or convalescent COVID-19.

The gene calls are TRBV28 and TRBJ1-2, with no clear D. The CDR3 extends over 17 amino acids. Germline-derived CDR1 and CDR2 are MDHEN and SYDVKM. V shed 3 bases and J shed 1 base, with 18 bases lying between them. CDR3 sequence (DNA): TGTGCCAGCAGTTTTCACCCAGGAAACTTCCTTAACTATGGCTACACCTTC. This translates into CASSFHPGNFLNYGYTF.

This chain uses TRBV7-8 with TRBJ1-4; D may be TRBD1 (6 bases). The germline V gene encodes CDR1 SGHVS and CDR2 FQNEAQ. Deletions cut 1 base from V and 8 bases from J, with 11 bases between. This CDR3 is 14 amino acids long. The CDR3 spells CASSLDIQGEKLFF. Here the CDR3 DNA reads TGTGCCAGCAGCTTAGACATCCAGGGGGAAAAACTGTTTTTT.

This clone came up once. The V gene is TRBV6-1, the J gene TRBJ1-5, with 8 bases aligning to TRBD1. Germline V gene lookup returns CDR1 MNHNS and CDR2 SASEGT. CDR3 length: 14 residues. J lost 0 bases, V lost 7 bases, and 2 bases had no gene match. The CDR3 here is CASTGTGSNQPQHF. In nucleotides, the CDR3 is TGTGCCAGCACCGGGACAGGTAGCAATCAGCCCCAGCATTTT.

This clone appeared once. The J gene is TRBJ1-2, the V gene TRBV19, with D maybe TRBD1 (6 bases). This CDR3 is built from 12 residues. Germline V gene sequence: CDR1 LNHDA, CDR2 SQIVND (reference sequence). The V and J ends lost 4 bases and 3 bases respectively, with 6 bases between them. The CDR3, as DNA: TGTGCCAGTAGTAGACAGGACTATGGCTACACCTTC. This gives the protein CASSRQDYGYTF.

The chain links TRBV5-8 to TRBJ1-2, with TRBD1 identical over 8 bases. Trimming at V came to 4 bases and at J to 7 bases, leaving 18 bases not matched to a gene. This CDR3 contains 17 residues. The germline CDR1 and CDR2 sequences are SGHTS and YDEGEE. The chain's CDR3 is CASSVTPQGARFRGYTF. CDR3 nucleotides: TGTGCCAGCAGCGTCACCCCCCAGGGGGCGAGGTTCCGTGGCTACACCTTC.

CDR3 bases: TGTGCCTGGAGTTTGAGGACAGGCATTAAGGCTTATGGCTACACCTTC. Translating it yields CAWSLRTGIKAYGYTF. The gene calls are TRBV30 and TRBJ1-2, with TRBD1 identical over 7 bases. This CDR3 is 16 amino acids long. V dropped 2 bases and J dropped 5; count of bases not matched to a gene: 14. Per the germline V gene, CDR1 is GTSNPN and CDR2 is SVGIG (reference sequence).

CDR3 in amino acids: CASSLGTSASGRYNEQFF. The CDR3 coding sequence is TGCGCCAGCAGCTTGGGAACATCAGCTAGCGGGCGCTACAATGAGCAGTTCTTC. The chain recombines TRBV5-1 with TRBJ2-1; 8 bases are shared with TRBD2. The trim removed 0 bases at V and 3 bases at J, leaving 11 bases unmatched. The V gene's germline CDR1 is SGHRS and CDR2 YFSETQ. The CDR3 is 18 residues long.

The chain links TRBV3-1 (or the pseudogene TRBV3-2) to TRBJ1-3; possible D gene TRBD1, 6 bases. Germline CDR1 and CDR2: LGHDT and YNNKEL (reference sequence). Between the trimmed V and J ends, which lost 4 bases and 4 bases, there was a span of 14 bases. This CDR3 region has 15 residues. As DNA, the CDR3 is TGTGCCAGCAGCCCGCGAAGGACAGTCGGAAACACCATATATTTT. It is translated as CASSPRRTVGNTIYF.

This clone was counted between two and nine times. This chain uses TRBV6-6 with TRBJ2-7; maybe TRBD1 (6 bases). Trimming left V 5 bases short and J 4 bases short, with 9 bases between. Germline CDR1 is MNHNY and CDR2 is SVGAGI (reference sequence). The CDR3 is made up of 12 amino acids. The CDR3: CASSGQFYEQYF. The CDR3 DNA reads TGTGCCAGCAGTGGACAGTTTTACGAGCAGTACTTC.

CDR3 region: CATDRGSTGELFF. The DNA of the CDR3 is TGTGCCACCGACAGGGGGTCCACCGGGGAGCTGTTTTTT. The chain uses TRBV14 and TRBJ2-2; 9 positions match TRBD1. Trimming cost V 10 bases and J 4 bases; bases outside gene matches: 4. This CDR3 spans 13 amino acids. Per the germline V gene, CDR1 is SGHDN and CDR2 is FVKESK.

This sequence joins TRBV28 and TRBJ2-2; 8 bases match TRBD2. The CDR3 contains 17 residues. CDR1 is MDHEN, CDR2 SYDVKM, per germline. J was trimmed by 4 bases and V by 8 bases; bases with no gene match: 15. CDR3 residues: CASRMRRLAGSTGELFF. The CDR3, as DNA: TGTGCCAGCCGTATGCGCAGGCTAGCGGGCTCCACCGGGGAGCTGTTTTTT.

The V gene is TRBV9, the J gene TRBJ2-3, with 7 bases lining up with TRBD1. This CDR3 contains 13 residues. V dropped 3 bases and J dropped 3; count of bases not matched to a gene: 1. Germline V CDR1 and CDR2: SGDLS, YYNGEE. The CDR3, as DNA: TGTGCCAGCAGCGCAGGGGGAACAGATACGCAGTATTTT. Its protein product is CASSAGGTDTQYF.

The sample holds one count of this clone. V and J are TRBV24-1 and TRBJ2-7; TRBD2 might be the D (6 bases). V was shortened by 3 bases and J by 6 bases, with 8 bases between the two germline ends. CDR3 size: 12 residues. The V gene's germline CDR1 is KGHDR and CDR2 SFDVKD. In DNA, the CDR3 is TGTGCCACCAGTGATAGGAGGGGCGAGCAGTACTTC. It is translated as CATSDRRGEQYF.

The gene calls are TRBV2 and TRBJ2-2; TRBD2 might be the D (6 bases). The V end was cut by 6 bases, the J end by 7 bases, with 12 bases between. CDR1 SNHLY and CDR2 FYNNEI come from the germline V gene. The CDR3 runs 13 residues. The CDR3 region has the DNA TGTGCCAGCAGAGGACTATCTTTCGGGGAGCTGTTTTTT. Residues: CASRGLSFGELFF.

V gene TRBV5-1 combines with J gene TRBJ2-7; TRBD1 agrees at 8 bases. Germline CDR1 and CDR2: SGHRS and YFSETQ. V was clipped by 6 bases and J by 4 bases; unmatched bases: 9. CDR3 length: 14 amino acids. The CDR3 DNA is TGCGCCAGCATGCCAGGGGGCACCTATTACGAGCAGTACTTC. Translated: CASMPGGTYYEQYF.

The CDR3 protein is CASSPQDRGNEQFF. The CDR3 DNA reads TGTGCCAGCAGCCCCCAGGACAGGGGAAATGAGCAGTTCTTC. The chain joins TRBV9 to TRBJ2-1, with 9 bases identical to TRBD1. Germline CDR1 is SGDLS and CDR2 is YYNGEE. The CDR3 contains 14 residues. V was pared by 4 bases and J by 7 bases, with 6 bases of the junction left unmatched.

The chain carries TRBV7-2 and TRBJ2-1; D is possibly TRBD1 (5 bases). In germline, CDR1 is SGHTA, CDR2 FQGNSA. The CDR3 totals 15 residues. The V gene lost 1 base and the J gene lost 8 bases, with 15 bases spanning the gap. The DNA of the CDR3 is TGTGCCAGCAGCTTAGGCGCCAGGGTAAGAGATGAGCAGTTCTTC. It specifies CASSLGARVRDEQFF.

The CDR3, as DNA: TGTGCCAGCAGGGCGGTCAATGAGCAGTTCTTC. Its translation: CASRAVNEQFF. J is TRBJ2-1 and V is TRBV6-5; D unresolved. The CDR3 is 11 residues long. Germline V gene lookup returns CDR1 MNHEY and CDR2 SVGAGI. Trimming took off 6 bases at V and 6 bases at J, with 6 bases between the two ends.

The chain carries TRBV9 and TRBJ2-5, with a tentative D call TRBD2 (5 bases). V gave up 1 base and J gave up 1 base, with 11 bases separating them. This CDR3 comprises 15 residues. Germline values: CDR1 SGDLS, CDR2 YYNGEE. The CDR3 spells CASSVYGSGQETQYF. The CDR3 region has the DNA TGTGCCAGCAGCGTATACGGAAGCGGCCAAGAGACCCAGTACTTC.

The chain uses TRBV5-1 and TRBJ1-5; 9 bases agree with TRBD1. J gave up 4 bases and V 4 bases, and 6 bases lay outside the gene matches. This CDR3 is 15 amino acids long. CDR1 is SGHRS, CDR2 YFSETQ, per germline. CDR3 sequence (DNA): TGCGCCAGCAGCCGAGAAGGGACAGGGAATCAGCCCCAGCATTTT. It is translated as CASSREGTGNQPQHF.

The V gene is TRBV7-8, the J gene TRBJ1-4; 9 positions match TRBD1. Germline CDR1 SGHVS, CDR2 FQNEAQ. The ends lost 5 bases at V and 13 bases at J; junction bases unmatched: 17. This CDR3 has 16 amino acids. The chain's CDR3 is CASSPGRYGDRDPLFF. The CDR3 DNA reads TGTGCCAGCAGCCCAGGACGTTATGGGGACAGGGACCCACTGTTTTTT.

This clone was seen just once. The chain employs TRBV29-1 and TRBJ1-2; 9 bases are a match to TRBD1. The germline gives CDR1 SQVTM, CDR2 ANQGSEA. The junction had 1 base not matched to a gene; V was cut back by 3 bases and J by 2 bases. CDR3 length: 13 residues. The CDR3 loop reads CSVDGTGNYGYTF. CDR3 nucleotide sequence: TGCAGCGTTGACGGGACAGGGAACTATGGCTACACCTTC.